A single sample gave rise to the 5 T cell receptor beta chains below, sequenced in a study of human T cells and chemical hapten exposure. Time point noted: healthy volunteer bleed at 6 weeks. The template was total RNA from unfractionated whole blood. TCRdb called the RACE reads again in MiXCR, with one record for every CDR3 protein. The sample carries tens of thousands of distinct CDR3 sequences, over 7% recorded once. The sample comprised whole blood. These receptors were obtained from a male donor in good health. Some clones in this sample may be carry-over from other donors' samples.

Only a few counts were recorded for this clonotype. The chain has TRBV20-1 and TRBJ1-5; D remains unclear. The CDR3 spans 14 residues. Germline-derived CDR1 and CDR2 are DFQATT and SNEGSKA (reference sequence). With 6 bases removed from V and 4 bases from J, the gap between germline ends came to 16 bases. CDR3 sequence: CSAQEPGLNQPQHF. The CDR3 DNA is TGCAGTGCCCAAGAGCCAGGTTTAAATCAGCCCCAGCATTTT.

This clonotype was seen more than once but under ten times. The rearrangement uses TRBV4-2 and TRBJ2-3, with D perhaps matching TRBD1 (6 bases). Germline V gene data show CDR1 as LGHNA and CDR2 as YNFKEQ. The V and J ends lost 0 bases and 11 bases respectively, with 15 bases between them. This CDR3 is 14 amino acids long. CDR3: CASSQDGLEGEQYF. CDR3 bases: TGTGCCAGCAGCCAAGATGGGCTTGAGGGGGAGCAGTATTTT.

This clonotype has a handful of counts. The chain combines TRBV5-1 with TRBJ2-7; D gene uncertain. Germline assignment: CDR1 SGHRS and CDR2 YFSETQ. The CDR3 sequence is 14 residues long. The ends were cut back, 5 bases at V and 0 bases at J, with 12 bases in the middle. The CDR3 nucleotides are TGCGCCAGCAGTTTAAGTACAGCCTCCTACGAGCAGTACTTC. Translating it yields CASSLSTASYEQYF.

Comments on this clonotype: Just one base apart from a much larger clone, this may be a read error. J is TRBJ2-1 and V is TRBV4-2; the D is unclear. Germline V lookup: CDR1 LGHNA, CDR2 YNFKEQ. The CDR3 is 16 residues long. CDR3 region: CASGQESSATYNEQFF. The CDR3 DNA reads as TGTGCCAGCGGCCAAGAAAGTTCAGCTACTTACAATGAGCAGTTCTTC.

The chain combines TRBV6-1 with TRBJ1-3; a weak D match, TRBD1 (6 bases). Germline CDR1 is MNHNS and CDR2 is SASEGT. This CDR3 is built from 16 residues. V was trimmed by 6 bases and J by 0 bases, leaving 15 bases between them. The CDR3 DNA is TGTGCCAGCAGCGCCTTGACAGGCTTCTCTGGAAACACCATATATTTT. This sequence encodes CASSALTGFSGNTIYF.